This T cell receptor (beta chain) was captured in a study of T cells expressing NK-cell markers (dated by TCRdb to 2020 to 2022). Regarding the research as a whole: About eight donors provided sorted CD3+CD56+NKG2C+, CD3+CD56+NKG2C- and CD3+CD56-NKG2C+ T-cell subsets, whose TCR beta-chain repertoires were profiled. Of the eight sequenced donors, seven were found to be HCMV-seropositive and one was found to be HCMV-seronegative. All eight donors whose samples were sequenced were randomly selected healthy volunteers, three of them men and five women. Illumina HiSeq 2000/2500, MiSeq or NextSeq was used to sequence libraries as 2 x 150 bp reads.

Sequencing relied on an Illumina HiSeq 2000. TCR beta cDNA libraries were prepared using 5'RACE template switching, which introduced a universal primer site and unique molecular identifiers. Priming for cDNA synthesis came from the TCR beta constant segment, and two successive PCR amplification steps followed. As for the authors' bioinformatics: MIGEC was used to demultiplex reads and group the reads by UMI, and MiTCR was used to assemble and quantify clonotypes. To remove erroneous sequences, TCR cDNA sequences were retained only when supported by two or more reads. The tcR package was used for downstream repertoire analysis, with clonotypes matched between fractions based on CDR3 nucleotide sequence plus V segment. VDJmatch was used to annotate antigen specificity against VDJdb, with one amino acid substitution in CDR3 permitted. The reads were reprocessed in TCRdb, with one entry per CDR3 protein sequence and no accompanying DNA. The V and J calls and clone size are TCRdb's, not the authors'. The sample table includes 450,000 to 600,000 distinct CDR3 sequences. The ten largest clones add up to approximately 4% of the sample.

Comments on this clonotype: Its target antigen remains unknown.

Based on the germline V gene (reference sequence), the CDR1 and CDR2 sequences are SEHNR and FQNEAQ. The CDR3 has 17 amino acids, counting the end cysteine and phenylalanine. No DNA is given. To determine HCMV serostatus, a commercial ELISA kit was used to detect HCMV-specific IgG in serum. Ficoll density gradient centrifugation was used to isolate peripheral blood mononuclear cells from blood. Points the paper makes about the study in general: Those dominant clonotypes were again the most abundant among CD3+CD56-NKG2C+ cells in a few donors, at about 25-60.1%. In several donors, the dominant CD3+CD56+NKG2C+ clonotypes ranked among the top 10 CD8+ clonotypes, making up about 1.0-8% of CD8+ T cells. It remained unclear whether the expanded NKG2C-expressing T cell clones were specific for HCMV antigens.

This sequence was found in a man aged 18 to 29 in good health. Donor details come from another sample of the same person, matched by shared clones. This chain is built from TRBV7-9 and TRBJ1-2; TCRdb's D gene call, TRBD1, goes unchecked for lack of DNA. Sequencing was carried out using blood T cells: a sorted CD56 or NKG2C T cell subset, CD4+ or CD8+ T cells, or bulk PBMC T cells (not recorded which). The CDR3 protein sequence reads: CASSLREQGHLNYGYTF.